This T cell receptor beta chain comes out of a study of cytomegalovirus exposure and HLA in healthy donors. Points from the study as a whole: When analyzed later, a missense DCLRE1C variant was found to be linked to TCR beta V- and J-gene trimming. According to the study, 150 to 200 TCR beta chains were cytomegalovirus-associated.

Regarding this clone: What it binds is unknown.

PCR involved 60 Vbeta and 13 Jbeta primers. TCRdb's table, derived via immunoSEQ multiplex PCR, lists solely in-frame clones and lacks some. The sample comprises around 87,000 clones, over 70% of which are singletons, and more than 2.5% rests with the top ten. From germline, CDR1 is SEHNR and CDR2 FQNEAQ (reference sequence). The CDR3 totals 11 residues. The chain links TRBV7-9 to TRBJ2-5, with TRBD1 matching over 7 bases. Judging by the DNA end, TRBJ2-7 fits better; the J call may be wrong. The material sequenced was PBMCs. The receptor comes from a man aged 40-50 years in good health and CMV-seronegative. CDR3 loop: CASSYRGEQYF. CDR3 coding DNA: TGTGCCAGCAGCTACAGGGGCGAGCAGTACTTC.